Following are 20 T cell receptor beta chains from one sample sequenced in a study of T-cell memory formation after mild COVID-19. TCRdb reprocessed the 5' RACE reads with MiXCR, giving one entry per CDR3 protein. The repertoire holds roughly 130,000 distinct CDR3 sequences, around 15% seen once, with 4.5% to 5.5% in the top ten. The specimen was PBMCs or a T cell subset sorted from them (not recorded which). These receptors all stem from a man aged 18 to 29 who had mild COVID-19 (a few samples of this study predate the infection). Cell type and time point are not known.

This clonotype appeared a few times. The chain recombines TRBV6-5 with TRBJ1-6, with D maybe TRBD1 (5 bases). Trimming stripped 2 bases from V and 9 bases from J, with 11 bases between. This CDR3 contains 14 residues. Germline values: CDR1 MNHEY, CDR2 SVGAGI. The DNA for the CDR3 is TGTGCCAGCAGTTACAGACGGGGGGGTTCACCCCTCCACTTT. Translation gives CASSYRRGGSPLHF.

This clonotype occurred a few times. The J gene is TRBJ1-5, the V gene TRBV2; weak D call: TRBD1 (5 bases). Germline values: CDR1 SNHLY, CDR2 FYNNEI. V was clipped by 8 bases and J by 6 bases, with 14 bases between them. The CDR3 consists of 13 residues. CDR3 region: CASGRGAGQPQHF. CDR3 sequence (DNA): TGTGCCAGCGGGCGAGGGGCGGGTCAGCCCCAGCATTTT.

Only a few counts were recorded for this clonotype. In DNA, the CDR3 is TGTGCCAGCAGCTTAGGTGGGGCCCACTCCTACGAGCAGTACTTC. Translated, it gives CASSLGGAHSYEQYF. The chain has TRBV7-2 and TRBJ2-7, with D perhaps TRBD1 (5 bases). Between the trimmed V and J ends, which lost 1 base and 0 bases, there was a span of 10 bases. Germline CDR1 and CDR2: SGHTA and FQGNSA. CDR3 length: 15 amino acids.

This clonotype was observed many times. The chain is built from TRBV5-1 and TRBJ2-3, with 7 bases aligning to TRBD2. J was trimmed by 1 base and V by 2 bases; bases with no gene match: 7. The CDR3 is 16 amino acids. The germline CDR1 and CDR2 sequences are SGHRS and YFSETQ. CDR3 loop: CASSFGRGTRTDTQYF. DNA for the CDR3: TGCGCCAGCAGCTTCGGGCGGGGGACGCGCACAGATACGCAGTATTTT.

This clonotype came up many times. CDR3 loop: CASSLVGTASNQPQHF. For the CDR3, the DNA is TGTGCCAGCAGTTTAGTTGGGACAGCCAGCAATCAGCCCCAGCATTTT. The rearrangement links TRBV27 to TRBJ1-5; TRBD1 agrees at 7 bases. The CDR3 runs 16 residues. V shed 2 bases and J 1 base; nucleotides not matched to a gene: 5. Per the germline V gene, CDR1 is MNHEY and CDR2 is SMNVEV (reference sequence).

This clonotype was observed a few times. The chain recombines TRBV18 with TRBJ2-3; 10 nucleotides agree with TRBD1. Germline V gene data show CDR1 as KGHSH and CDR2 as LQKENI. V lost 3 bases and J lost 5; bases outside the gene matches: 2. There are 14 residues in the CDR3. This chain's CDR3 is CASSPGQGRDTQYF. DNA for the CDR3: TGTGCCAGCTCACCGGGACAGGGGAGAGATACGCAGTATTTT.

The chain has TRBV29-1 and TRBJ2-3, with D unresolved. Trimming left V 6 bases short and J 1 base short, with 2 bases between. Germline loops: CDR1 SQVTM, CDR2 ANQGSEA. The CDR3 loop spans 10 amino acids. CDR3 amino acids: CSVGTDTQYF. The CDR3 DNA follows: TGCAGCGTAGGCACAGATACGCAGTATTTT.

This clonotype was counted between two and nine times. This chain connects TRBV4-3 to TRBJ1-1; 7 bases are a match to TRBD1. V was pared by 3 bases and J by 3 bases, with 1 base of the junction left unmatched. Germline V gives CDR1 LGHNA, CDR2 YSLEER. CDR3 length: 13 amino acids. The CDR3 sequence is CASSQQGDTEAFF. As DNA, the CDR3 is TGCGCCAGCAGCCAGCAGGGGGACACTGAAGCTTTCTTT.

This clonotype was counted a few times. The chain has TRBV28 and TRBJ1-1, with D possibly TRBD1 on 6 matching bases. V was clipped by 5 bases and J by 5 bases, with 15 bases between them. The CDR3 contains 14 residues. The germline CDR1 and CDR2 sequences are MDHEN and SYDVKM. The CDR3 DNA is TGTGCCAGCAGTACAGGGACTGTGCAAACTGAAGCTTTCTTT. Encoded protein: CASSTGTVQTEAFF.

This chain's CDR3 is CAAGRDIQYF. The CDR3 coding sequence is TGTGCCGCGGGCCGGGACATTCAGTACTTC. The chain combines TRBV6-2 or TRBV6-3 with TRBJ2-4, with D tentatively TRBD2 (5 bases). Trimming removed 11 bases from V and 8 bases from J, with 10 bases in between. The CDR3 consists of 10 residues. Germline CDR1 reads MNHEY; CDR2 reads SVGEGT.

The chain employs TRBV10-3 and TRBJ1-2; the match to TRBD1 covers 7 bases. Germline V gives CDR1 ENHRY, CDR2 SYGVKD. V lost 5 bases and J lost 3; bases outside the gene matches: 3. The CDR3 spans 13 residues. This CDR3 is CAISTGVDYGYTF. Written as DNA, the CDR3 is TGTGCCATCAGTACAGGGGTCGACTATGGCTACACCTTC.

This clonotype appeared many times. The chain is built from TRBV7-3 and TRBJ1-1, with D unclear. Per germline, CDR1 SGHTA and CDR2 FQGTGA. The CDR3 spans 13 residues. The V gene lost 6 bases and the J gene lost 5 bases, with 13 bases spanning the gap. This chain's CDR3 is CASSSGGLTEAFF. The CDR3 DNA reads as TGTGCCAGCAGTTCCGGTGGGTTGACTGAAGCTTTCTTT.

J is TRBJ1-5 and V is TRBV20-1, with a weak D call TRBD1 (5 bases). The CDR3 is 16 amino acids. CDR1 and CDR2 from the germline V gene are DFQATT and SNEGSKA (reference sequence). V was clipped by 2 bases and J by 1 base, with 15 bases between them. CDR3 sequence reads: CSARTISSGSNQPQHF. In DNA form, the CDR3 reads TGCAGTGCTAGAACCATTTCCTCAGGGAGCAATCAGCCCCAGCATTTT.

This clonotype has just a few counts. CDR3 residues: CASSLRSVTVTGRKLFF. For the CDR3, the DNA is TGTGCCAGCAGTTTAAGGTCCGTGACAGTCACCGGGCGAAAACTGTTTTTT. V is TRBV12-3 or TRBV12-4 and J is TRBJ1-4, with D maybe TRBD1 (5 bases). There are 17 residues in the CDR3. The V end lost 2 bases, the J end lost 10 bases, and 23 bases lay between the germline ends.

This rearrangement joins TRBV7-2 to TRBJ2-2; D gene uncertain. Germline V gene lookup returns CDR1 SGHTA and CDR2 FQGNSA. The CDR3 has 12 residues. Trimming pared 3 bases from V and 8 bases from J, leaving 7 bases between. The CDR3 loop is CASSFHGGELFF. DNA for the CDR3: TGTGCCAGCAGCTTCCATGGTGGGGAGCTGTTTTTT.

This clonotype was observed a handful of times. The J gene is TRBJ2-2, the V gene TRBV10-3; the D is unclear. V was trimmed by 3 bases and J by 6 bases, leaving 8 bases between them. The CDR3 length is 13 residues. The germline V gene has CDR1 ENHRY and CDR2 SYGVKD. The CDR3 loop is CAISDHLPGELFF. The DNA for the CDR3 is TGTGCCATCAGTGATCACCTCCCCGGGGAGCTGTTTTTT.

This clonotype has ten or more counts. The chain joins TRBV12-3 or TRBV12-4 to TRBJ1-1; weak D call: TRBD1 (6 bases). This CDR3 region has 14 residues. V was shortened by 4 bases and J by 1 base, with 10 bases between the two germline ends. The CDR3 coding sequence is TGTGCCAGCAGTTCGCAACAGGGGAACACTGAAGCTTTCTTT. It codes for CASSSQQGNTEAFF.

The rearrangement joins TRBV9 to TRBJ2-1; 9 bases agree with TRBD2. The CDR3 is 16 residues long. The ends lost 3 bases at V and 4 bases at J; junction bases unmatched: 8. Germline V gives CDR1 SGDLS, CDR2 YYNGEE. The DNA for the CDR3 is TGTGCCAGCAGCGCCTTAGCGGGAGTGGGTTACAATGAGCAGTTCTTC. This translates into CASSALAGVGYNEQFF.

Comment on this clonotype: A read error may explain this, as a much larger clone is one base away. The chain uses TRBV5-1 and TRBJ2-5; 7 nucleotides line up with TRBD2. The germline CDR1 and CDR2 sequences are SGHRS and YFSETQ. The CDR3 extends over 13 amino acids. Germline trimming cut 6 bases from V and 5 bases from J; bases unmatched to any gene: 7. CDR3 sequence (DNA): TGCGCCAGCAACAACCAGGGAGGGGAGACCCAGTACTTC. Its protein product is CASNNQGGETQYF. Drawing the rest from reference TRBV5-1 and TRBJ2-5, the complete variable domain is KAGVTQTPRYLIKTRGQQVTLSCSPISGHRSVSWYQQTPGQGLQFLFEYFSETQRNKGNFPGRFSGRQFSNSRSEMNVSTLELGDSALYLCASNNQGGETQYFGPGTRLLVL.

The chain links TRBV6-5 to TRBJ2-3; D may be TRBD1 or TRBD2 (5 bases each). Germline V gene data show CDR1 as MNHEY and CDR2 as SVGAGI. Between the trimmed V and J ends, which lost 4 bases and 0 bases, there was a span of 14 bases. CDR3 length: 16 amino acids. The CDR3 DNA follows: TGTGCCAGCAGTTTCTCTCGGGGCCTAAGCACAGATACGCAGTATTTT. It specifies CASSFSRGLSTDTQYF.